A selection of T cell receptor beta chains follows, all from one sample in a study of blood T cell repertoires in COVID-19. The method was immunoSEQ multiplex PCR; TCRdb's version includes in-frame clones alone and lacks a portion of them. The sample holds a few hundred thousand clones, nearly 90% seen once. Sequences were obtained from peripheral blood. The receptors shown here come from a woman aged 60-70 years with COVID-19, enrolled during active disease. Both conserved end residues are part of each CDR3. D genes are given only for firm matches.

D	V	CDR3
-	TRBV7-2	CASSTRGWGYGYTF
-	TRBV6-5	CATRVYMNTEAFF
-	TRBV5-6	CASRVSGIFYEQYF
-	TRBV30	CAWGPAGGQDIQYF
-	TRBV6-5	CASSPQWGDEQYF
-	TRBV12-3/TRBV12-4	CASSFNGYEQYF
-	TRBV9	CASSVGTVYGYTF
-	TRBV19	CASSLNRQVDRSPLHF
-	TRBV5-1	CASSLEAGAETQYF
TRBD2	TRBV28	CASSAHGGGDEQYF
-	TRBV10-3	CAISESEWAPYF
TRBD1	TRBV7-2	CASSLLDRGNEQFF
-	TRBV7-2	CASSSRDVNTEAFF
-	TRBV6-5	CASSFGRKLNSPLHF
TRBD1	TRBV4-3	CASSQWTGDYEQYF